This T cell receptor beta chain derives from a study of beta chain features in type 1 diabetes. Study-level results: When Type 1 diabetes patients were examined, their TCRB CDR3s proved moderately but significantly shorter in all four CD4+ subsets. The question left open here concerned HLA type influencing TCRB rearrangement.

The sample holds a few counts of this clone. Its antigen remains unidentified. V was shortened by 0 bases and J by 7 bases, with 9 bases between the two germline ends. Germline V gene sequence: CDR1 LGHNA, CDR2 YSLEER. CDR3 size: 14 residues. Expressed TCRB transcripts were sequenced after all isolated RNA was converted to cDNA. Libraries were prepared by immunoSEQ multiplex PCR; TCRdb keeps only in-frame clonotypes and omits some of them. The sample records roughly 300,000 clones, 8% being singletons. Sorted populations were all over 95% pure. Material: central memory CD4+ T cells from blood. The chain carries TRBV4-3 and TRBJ2-2, with D possibly matching TRBD1 (6 bases). The sequence derives from a young woman in good health. For the CDR3, the DNA is TGCGCCAGCAGCCAAGATCAGGGGATCGGGGAGCTGTTTTTT. Its protein product is CASSQDQGIGELFF.